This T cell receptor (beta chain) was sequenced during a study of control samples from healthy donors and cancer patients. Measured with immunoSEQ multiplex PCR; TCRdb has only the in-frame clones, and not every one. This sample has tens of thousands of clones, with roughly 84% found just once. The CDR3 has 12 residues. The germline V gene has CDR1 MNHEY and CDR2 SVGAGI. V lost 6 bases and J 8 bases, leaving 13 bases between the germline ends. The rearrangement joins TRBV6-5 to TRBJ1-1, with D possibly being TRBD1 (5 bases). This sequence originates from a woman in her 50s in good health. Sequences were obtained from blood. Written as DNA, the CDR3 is TGTGCCAGCAGAGTCGGGTGGGGGGAAGCTTTCTTT. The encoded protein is CASRVGWGEAFF.